The entry below describes one T cell receptor beta chain. This sample is drawn from a study of blood T cell repertoires in COVID-19. Study at large: Sources were T cells, B-cell-depleted T cells, or PBMCs; the material itself was cDNA or gDNA.

Authors' data handling: Amplification with reference gene primers provided the estimates of nucleated cell counts. Sequenced by immunoSEQ multiplex PCR; TCRdb stores in-frame clones only, minus some. The DNA gave D and trimming, while V, J and clone size come from that table. The profile covers about 120,000 clones, with more than 80% appearing a single time and approximately 4.4% taken by the ten largest. There are 13 residues in the CDR3. Germline loops: CDR1 LGHDT, CDR2 YNNKEL (reference sequence). Trimming shortened V by 3 bases and J by 0 bases, and 5 bases separated the two germline ends. The sample consisted of peripheral blood. This rearrangement joins TRBV3-1 (or the pseudogene TRBV3-2) to TRBJ1-1, with a possible D match to TRBD1 (5 bases). The clonotype comes from a woman between 50 and 59 years old with acute or convalescent COVID-19. In DNA, the CDR3 is TGTGCCAGCAGCCACAGGGTGAACACTGAAGCTTTCTTT. This sequence encodes CASSHRVNTEAFF.